These 10 T cell receptor beta chains originate from one sample sequenced in a study of shared clonotypes between healthy human individuals. Assay: immunoSEQ multiplex PCR; the TCRdb copy retains only in-frame clones and omits some. The sample has a few million clones, around 94% seen once; the top ten hold around 0.14%. Source material: naive CD4+ T cells sorted from blood. The subset denotes: CD45RA+ positively selected. These receptors were taken from a man aged 18 to 35 in good health.

This chain links TRBV11-2 with TRBJ1-2, with D perhaps matching TRBD1 (6 bases). Germline V gives CDR1 SGHAT, CDR2 FQNNGV. The length of the CDR3 is 14 residues. Trimming stripped 5 bases from V and 1 base from J, with 11 bases between. CDR3 protein: CASSVDSLNYGYTF. Here the CDR3 DNA reads TGTGCCAGCAGCGTGGACAGTCTTAACTATGGCTACACCTTC. The complete variable domain, with remaining parts taken from reference TRBV11-2 and TRBJ1-2, reads EAGVAQSPRYKIIEKRQSVAFWCNPISGHATLYWYQQILGQGPKLLIQFQNNGVVDDSQLPKDRFSAERLKGVDSTLKIQPAKLEDSAVYLCASSVDSLNYGYTFGSGTRLTVV.

This clone has just one count. The chain carries TRBV10-3 and TRBJ2-2, with D hard to call. Germline CDR1 reads ENHRY; CDR2 reads SYGVKD. Trimming removed 7 bases from V and 2 bases from J, with 8 bases in between. This CDR3 is built from 13 residues. The DNA for the CDR3 is TGTGCCATCACGACACCTAACACCGGGGAGCTGTTTTTT. It translates to CAITTPNTGELFF.

The chain employs TRBV7-9 and TRBJ2-3; 8 nucleotides match TRBD1. V lost 5 bases and J lost 6; bases outside the gene matches: 10. The CDR3 length is 15 residues. Germline V gives CDR1 SEHNR, CDR2 FQNEAQ (reference sequence). CDR3 in amino acids: CASSPTGVLPDTQYF. The CDR3 DNA reads TGTGCCAGCAGCCCGACAGGGGTTTTACCGGATACGCAGTATTTT.

The chain couples TRBV5-4 to TRBJ2-7, with 7 nucleotides matching TRBD1. The germline gives CDR1 SGHNT, CDR2 YYREEE (reference sequence). This CDR3 spans 14 amino acids. The J segment lost 2 bases and the V segment lost 2 bases, leaving 4 bases of the junction unmatched. CDR3 loop: CASSLGTDPYEQYF. The CDR3 region has the DNA TGTGCCAGCAGCTTAGGGACAGACCCCTACGAGCAGTACTTC.

The chain uses TRBV18 and TRBJ1-1, with D perhaps TRBD1 (6 bases). Trimming removed 1 base from V and 2 bases from J, with 17 bases in between. Germline loops: CDR1 KGHSH, CDR2 LQKENI. The CDR3 runs to 17 residues. CDR3 in DNA: TGTGCCAGCTCACCACTGAGGTCCGCAGGGGCCAACACTGAAGCTTTCTTT. Translation gives CASSPLRSAGANTEAFF.

The CDR3 here is CASRTSGRSYEQYF. As DNA, the CDR3 is TGTGCCAGTAGAACTAGCGGGAGGTCCTACGAGCAGTACTTC. This sequence joins TRBV7-8 and TRBJ2-7; 12 nucleotides agree with TRBD2. This CDR3 is 14 amino acids long. Germline V gene lookup returns CDR1 SGHVS and CDR2 FQNEAQ. Germline trimming cut 9 bases from V and 1 base from J; bases unmatched to any gene: 4.

The chain has TRBV30 and TRBJ1-2; unclear D gene. V was pared by 3 bases and J by 1 base, with 12 bases between. The CDR3 covers 14 residues. Germline assignment: CDR1 GTSNPN and CDR2 SVGIG (reference sequence). The CDR3 bases are TGTGCCTGGAGCGGTCCCGGCGGTAACTATGGCTACACCTTC. Translated: CAWSGPGGNYGYTF.

The rearrangement joins TRBV5-6 to TRBJ1-2; D is perhaps TRBD1 (5 bases). V dropped 4 bases and J dropped 8 bases, with 9 bases sitting between them. This CDR3 region has 11 residues. Germline V lookup: CDR1 SGHDT, CDR2 YYEEEE. CDR3 nucleotide sequence: TGTGCCAGCAGCGGGGGGAGAGGCTACACCTTC. Its translation is CASSGGRGYTF.

Comments on this clone: The same CDR3 arises from other DNA sequences in this sample as well. The gene calls are TRBV6-6 and TRBJ1-1, with a weak D call TRBD1 (5 bases). Germline CDR1 MNHNY, CDR2 SVGAGI (reference sequence). V dropped 5 bases and J dropped 5 bases, with 9 bases sitting between them. There are 12 residues in the CDR3. CDR3 sequence: CASSGGGTEAFF. The DNA for the CDR3 is TGTGCCAGCAGTGGGGGGGGTACTGAAGCTTTCTTT.

The CDR3 protein is CASRTGQGPNEKLFF. The CDR3 DNA sequence: TGTGCCAGCAGGACCGGTCAGGGGCCTAATGAAAAACTGTTTTTT. J is TRBJ1-4 and V is TRBV6-1; a weak D match, TRBD1 (6 bases). Germline loops: CDR1 MNHNS, CDR2 SASEGT. The V and J ends lost 6 bases and 3 bases respectively, with 14 bases between them. This CDR3 is 15 amino acids long.